The entry below gives a single T cell receptor (beta chain) sequence along with its context. This record comes from a study of cytomegalovirus exposure and HLA in healthy donors. This CDR3 comprises 14 residues. CDR1 is MNHEY and CDR2 is SVGAGI in the germline V gene. Primers included in the PCR were 60 Vbeta and 13 Jbeta primers. Sequencing used immunoSEQ multiplex PCR; TCRdb keeps in-frame clones, though not all of them. The sample has approximately 110,000 clones. Material: PBMCs. The sequence was collected from a man between 18 and 29 years old in good health and CMV-seronegative. The gene calls are TRBV6-5 and TRBJ2-5; the match to TRBD2 covers 7 bases. The J call may be in error: the DNA end matches TRBJ2-7 better. The CDR3 sequence is CASTSREGSYEQYF. The CDR3 region has the DNA TGTGCCAGCACCTCAAGGGAGGGTTCCTACGAGCAGTACTTC.